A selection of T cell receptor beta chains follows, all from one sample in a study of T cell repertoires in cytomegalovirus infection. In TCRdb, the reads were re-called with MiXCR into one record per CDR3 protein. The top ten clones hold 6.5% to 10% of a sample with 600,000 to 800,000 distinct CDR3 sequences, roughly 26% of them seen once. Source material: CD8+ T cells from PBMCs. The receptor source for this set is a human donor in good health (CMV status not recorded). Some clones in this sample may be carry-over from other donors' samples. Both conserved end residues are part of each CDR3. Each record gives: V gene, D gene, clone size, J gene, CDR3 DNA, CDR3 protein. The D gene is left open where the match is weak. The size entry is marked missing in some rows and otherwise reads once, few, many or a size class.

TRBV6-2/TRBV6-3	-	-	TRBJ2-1	TGTGCCAGCAGTTCCGACAGAACTGAGCAGTTCTTC	CASSSDRTEQFF
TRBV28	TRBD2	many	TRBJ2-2	TGTGCCAGCAGTTTCTCACGGCGGGGGGCGAACACCGGGGAGCTGTTTTTT	CASSFSRRGANTGELFF
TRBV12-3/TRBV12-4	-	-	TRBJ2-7	TGTGCCAGCAGTTTCAGGGCCTCCTACGAGCAGTACTTC	CASSFRASYEQYF
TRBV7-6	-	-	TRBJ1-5	TGTGCCAGCAGCTTAGCGGGGTATGGGCAGCCCCAGCATTTT	CASSLAGYGQPQHF
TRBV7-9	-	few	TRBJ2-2	TGTGCCAGCAGCTTAGGGGACATGAACACCGGGGAGCTGTTTTTT	CASSLGDMNTGELFF
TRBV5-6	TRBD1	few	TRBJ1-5	TGTGCCAGCAGCGGGGACAGGGGGGATGGCAATCAGCCCCAGCATTTT	CASSGDRGDGNQPQHF
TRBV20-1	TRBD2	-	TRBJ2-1	TGCAGTGCTGCGGGACTAGCCAAGAATGAGCAGTTCTTC	CSAAGLAKNEQFF
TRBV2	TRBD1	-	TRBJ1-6	TGTGCCAGCAGCCGGGACAGGCACTATAATTCACCCCTCCACTTT	CASSRDRHYNSPLHF
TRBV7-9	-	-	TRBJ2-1	TGTGCCAGCAGCTTAGGGTGGCAGGGCGCCCGTTACAATGAGCGGTTCTTC	CASSLGWQGARYNERFF
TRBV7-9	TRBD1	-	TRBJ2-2	TGTGCCAGCAGGACGGACAGGGGGTCAATGAAGACCGGGGAGCTGTTTTTT	CASRTDRGSMKTGELFF
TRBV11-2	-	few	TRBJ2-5	TGTGCCAGCAGCGGTTATGGTTACGGGCAGAGAGAGACCCAGTACTTC	CASSGYGYGQRETQYF
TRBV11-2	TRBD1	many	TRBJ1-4	TGTGCCAGCAGCCCCACAGGGGCTGCTAATGAAAAACTGTTTTTT	CASSPTGAANEKLFF
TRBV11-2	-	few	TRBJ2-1	TGTGCCAGCAGCAGGGATGGTCGGGGGACTGAGCAGTTCTTC	CASSRDGRGTEQFF
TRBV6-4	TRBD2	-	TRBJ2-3	TGTGCCAGCAGTGACGGAAAAGCGGGGATTAGCACAGATACGCAGTATTTT	CASSDGKAGISTDTQYF
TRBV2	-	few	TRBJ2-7	TGTGCCAGCAGTCCCCCGGGACATTCGACCTACGAGCAGTACTTC	CASSPPGHSTYEQYF
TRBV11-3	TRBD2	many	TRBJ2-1	TGTGCCAGCAGCTTAGTGTCAGCGGGGGGCCCTTCCTACAATGAGCAGTTCTTC	CASSLVSAGGPSYNEQFF
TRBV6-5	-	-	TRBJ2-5	TGTGCCAGCAGTTACTCGATTGTTGGGACCCAGTACTTC	CASSYSIVGTQYF
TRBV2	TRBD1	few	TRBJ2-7	TGTGCCAGCAACAGGGGACCCGAGCAGTACTTC	CASNRGPEQYF
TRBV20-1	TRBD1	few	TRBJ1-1	TGCAGTGTTCCTCGGACAGGGGGCGCCACTGAAGCTTTCTTT	CSVPRTGGATEAFF
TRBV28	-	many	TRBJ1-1	TGTGCCAGCAGTTTCCTACAGGGTGGAATGAACACTGAAGCTTTCTTT	CASSFLQGGMNTEAFF
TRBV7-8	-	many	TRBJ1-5	TGTGCCAGCAGCCCATCGGGGTCTAAGGGGCCCCAGCATTTT	CASSPSGSKGPQHF
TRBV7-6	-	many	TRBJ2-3	TGTGCCAGCAGCTTAGGACTGACAACAGATACGCAGTATTTT	CASSLGLTTDTQYF
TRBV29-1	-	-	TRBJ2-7	TGCAGCGTTGGCACGGGACCCTACGAGCAGTACTTC	CSVGTGPYEQYF
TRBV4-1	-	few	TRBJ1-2	TGCGCCAGCAGCCCGGGAGCAGGGCCCCCCGCGAGATATGGCTACACCTTC	CASSPGAGPPARYGYTF
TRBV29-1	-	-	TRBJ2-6	TGCAGCGTTGTAGGGGGGACAGTAACCAGCTCTGGGGCCAACGTCCTGACTTTC	CSVVGGTVTSSGANVLTF
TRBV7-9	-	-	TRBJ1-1	-	CASSPPLSVPAALPTQGGTEAFF
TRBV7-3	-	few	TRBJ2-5	TGTGCCAGCAGCTTAACGGGCGACTACCAAGAGACCCAGTACTTC	CASSLTGDYQETQYF
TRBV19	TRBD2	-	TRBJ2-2	TGTGCCAGTAGTATGGATCTAGCGGGGGAGAACGGGGAGCTGTTTTTT	CASSMDLAGENGELFF
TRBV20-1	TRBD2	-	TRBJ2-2	TGCAGTGCCCCGCGGGGGGAAACCAACACCGGGGAGCTGTTTTTT	CSAPRGETNTGELFF
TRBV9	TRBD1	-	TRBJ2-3	TGTGCCAGCAGCGCCCGGGACAGTTCCACAGATACGCAGTATTTT	CASSARDSSTDTQYF
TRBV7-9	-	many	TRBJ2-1	TGTGCCAGCAGCCCTTTGCGGGTCTCCTACAATGAGCAGTTCTTC	CASSPLRVSYNEQFF
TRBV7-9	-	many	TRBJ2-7	TGTGCCAGCAGAACCGCCGCCCTGGAGCAGTACTTC	CASRTAALEQYF
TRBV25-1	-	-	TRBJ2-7	TGTGCCAGCACCCCGAGCGGGTACGAGCAGTACTTC	CASTPSGYEQYF
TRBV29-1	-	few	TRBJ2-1	TGCAGCGTTGCAGGGACTTCCCCCTACAATGAGCAGTTCTTC	CSVAGTSPYNEQFF
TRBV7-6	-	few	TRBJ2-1	TGTGCCAGCAGCTCAAGGGGGGGGGCCTCCTACAATGAGCAGTTCTTC	CASSSRGGASYNEQFF
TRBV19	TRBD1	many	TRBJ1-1	TGTGCCAGTAAGCACCGACAGGGCACTGAAGCTTTCTTT	CASKHRQGTEAFF